This T cell receptor (beta chain) was sequenced for a study of blood T cell repertoires in COVID-19. Study information: Collection of acute and convalescent COVID-19 samples took place in the United States, Italy and Spain.

Authors' processing steps: Amplification of reference gene primers was used by the study to estimate nucleated cell counts. Repertoires were generated with immunoSEQ multiplex PCR, while TCRdb's copy carries only in-frame clones and drops some. V and J calls and clone size are those listed in that table; D and trimming were worked out from the DNA. Here the sample spans under 250,000 clones, about 92% being singletons. J lost 0 bases, V lost 6 bases, and 6 bases had no gene match. This CDR3 comprises 16 residues. The germline V gene encodes CDR1 SGHRS and CDR2 YFSETQ. The sequence derives from a man aged 30 to 45 with acute or convalescent COVID-19. The chain couples TRBV5-1 to TRBJ2-2, with TRBD2 identical over 9 bases. The sample consisted of peripheral blood. CDR3 region: CASTSTSGANTGELFF. CDR3 DNA sequence: TGCGCCAGCACCTCGACTAGCGGCGCGAACACCGGGGAGCTGTTTTTT.